The 17 T cell receptor beta chains presented below share a single source sample, sequenced in a study of T cells in localized non-small cell lung cancer. The repertoire was sequenced with immunoSEQ multiplex PCR; TCRdb's copy has only in-frame clones and lacks some. This repertoire shows 45,000 or so clones, roughly 86% found once; its top ten account for about 2.3%. The sample consisted of PBMCs, taken before any cancer treatment. These receptors originate from a man between 40 and 69 years old with stage II lung adenocarcinoma.

The rearrangement uses TRBV19 and TRBJ2-3; the match to TRBD2 covers 15 bases. This CDR3 comprises 16 residues. Germline V lookup: CDR1 LNHDA, CDR2 SQIVND (reference sequence). V was clipped by 5 bases and J by 6 bases; unmatched bases: 6. CDR3 residues: CASSAGGLAGGDTQYF. CDR3 nucleotide sequence: TGTGCCAGTAGTGCTGGCGGACTAGCGGGGGGGGATACGCAGTATTTT. The entire variable domain, with the rest obtained from reference TRBV19 and TRBJ2-3, is as follows: DGGITQSPKYLFRKEGQNVTLSCEQNLNHDAMYWYRQDPGQGLRLIYYSQIVNDFQKGDIAEGYSVSREKKESFPLTVTSAQKNPTAFYLCASSAGGLAGGDTQYFGPGTRLTVL.

This clone was recorded a few times. DNA for the CDR3: TGTGCCAGCAGCGTAGAGGGGGTTACAGATACGCAGTATTTT. Encoded protein: CASSVEGVTDTQYF. The V call is TRBV9, the J call TRBJ2-3, with TRBD1 as a possible D gene (6 bases). CDR3 length: 14 residues. Germline V gives CDR1 SGDLS, CDR2 YYNGEE. Trimming stripped 0 bases from V and 3 bases from J, with 8 bases between.

The chain couples TRBV15 to TRBJ1-4, with D uncertain. The CDR3 extends over 15 amino acids. Germline V gives CDR1 LNHNV, CDR2 YYDKDF (reference sequence). V lost 0 bases and J 5 bases, leaving 10 bases between the germline ends. CDR3 in DNA: TGTGCCACCAGCAGAGAGAAGGGAGGGAATGAAAAACTGTTTTTT. Translated: CATSREKGGNEKLFF.

The chain recombines TRBV6-6 with TRBJ1-2; the D gene is possibly TRBD1 (5 bases). The V end was cut by 0 bases, the J end by 14 bases, with 19 bases between. Per germline, CDR1 MNHNY and CDR2 SVGAGI (reference sequence). This CDR3 spans 14 amino acids. CDR3 nucleotide sequence: TGTGCCAGCAGTTACTCGGAGGGGAGCAGGCCGGGGACCTTC. Its protein is CASSYSEGSRPGTF.

V gene TRBV27 combines with J gene TRBJ2-7, with 8 bases that match TRBD2. CDR3 size: 14 residues. Germline loops: CDR1 MNHEY, CDR2 SMNVEV (reference sequence). The ends lost 2 bases at V and 5 bases at J; junction bases unmatched: 5. CDR3 sequence: CASSLRGGIDEQYF. CDR3 sequence (DNA): TGTGCCAGCAGTTTACGGGGGGGGATCGACGAGCAGTACTTC.

The chain links TRBV29-1 to TRBJ2-3; 11 bases line up with TRBD1. The V and J ends lost 6 bases and 6 bases, in that order; junction bases with no gene match: 14. CDR1 is SQVTM, CDR2 ANQGSEA, per germline. The CDR3 contains 16 residues. CDR3 sequence: CSVGYFGQGAGDTQYF. In DNA, the CDR3 is TGCAGCGTGGGTTACTTTGGACAGGGGGCGGGGGATACGCAGTATTTT.

This clone was seen a single time. The rearrangement links TRBV11-1 to TRBJ2-1, with D possibly matching TRBD1 (6 bases). V was shortened by 3 bases and J by 4 bases, with 10 bases between the two germline ends. The germline V gene has CDR1 SGHAT and CDR2 FQDESV (reference sequence). The CDR3 length is 14 residues. CDR3 protein: CASSFTDSYNEQFF. In DNA, the CDR3 is TGTGCCAGCAGCTTCACGGACAGTTACAATGAGCAGTTCTTC.

This clone was detected a few times. V is TRBV29-1 and J is TRBJ2-2, with D hard to call. The germline gives CDR1 SQVTM, CDR2 ANQGSEA. There are 11 residues in the CDR3. Trimming pared 7 bases from V and 3 bases from J, leaving 6 bases between. This CDR3 is CSGLYTGELFF. In DNA, the CDR3 is TGCAGCGGGCTATACACCGGGGAGCTGTTTTTT.

Comments on this clone: This specimen includes other DNA sequences encoding the same CDR3. The chain has TRBV12-2 and TRBJ1-5. TRBV12-2 is a recognized pseudogene. CDR3 size: 22 residues. This chain's CDR3 is CASRLSFSSGGWVRQPVQPQHF. Written as DNA, the CDR3 is TGTGCAAGTCGCTTATCGTTCTCGTCGGGGGGATGGGTCAGACAGCCAGTACAGCCCCAGCATTTT.

The chain joins TRBV2 to TRBJ2-5; the match to TRBD1 covers 7 bases. This CDR3 contains 15 residues. The junction had 6 bases not matched to a gene; V was cut back by 3 bases and J by 2 bases. Germline V gene sequence: CDR1 SNHLY, CDR2 FYNNEI. The CDR3 loop reads CASSDRDRPQETQYF. The DNA for the CDR3 is TGTGCCAGCAGTGACAGGGACAGACCTCAAGAGACCCAGTACTTC.

The gene calls are TRBV12-5 and TRBJ1-3; tentative D call: TRBD1 (6 bases). V shed 6 bases and J shed 7 bases, with 16 bases lying between them. The CDR3 covers 14 residues. Germline values: CDR1 LGHNT, CDR2 FRNRAP. CDR3 bases: TGTGCTAGTGGCACCGACCCGCAGGGGAACACCATATATTTT. Protein product: CASGTDPQGNTIYF.

The chain is built from TRBV28 and TRBJ2-5; D is ambiguous. Germline assignment: CDR1 MDHEN and CDR2 SYDVKM. This CDR3 region has 14 residues. The V and J ends lost 6 bases and 4 bases respectively, with 15 bases between them. The CDR3, as DNA: TGTGCCAGCAGACAAAACGGAAATCGAGAGACCCAGTACTTC. This translates into CASRQNGNRETQYF.

The chain's CDR3 is CASSFRDILINEQFF. The CDR3 DNA sequence: TGTGCCAGCAGCTTCCGGGACATATTGATAAATGAGCAGTTCTTC. The chain is built from TRBV7-8 and TRBJ2-1; maybe TRBD1 (6 bases). The CDR3 totals 15 residues. V was trimmed by 3 bases and J by 7 bases, leaving 16 bases between them. Germline V CDR1 and CDR2: SGHVS, FQNEAQ.

The gene calls are TRBV25-1 and TRBJ2-2; D unclear. The CDR3 is 13 residues long. Deletions cut 6 bases from V and 7 bases from J, with 12 bases between. Germline V gene lookup returns CDR1 MGHDK and CDR2 SYGVNS. The CDR3 DNA is TGTGCCAGCAGCCGGAAGAATGGCGGGGAGCTGTTTTTT. Protein product: CASSRKNGGELFF.

The DNA of the CDR3 is TGTGCCAGTAGTACCCCACGCCGCGGGGGCCCTGAAGCTTTCTTT. It yields the protein CASSTPRRGGPEAFF. The genes are TRBV19 and TRBJ1-1; D may be TRBD1 (6 bases). Germline V gives CDR1 LNHDA, CDR2 SQIVND (reference sequence). CDR3 size: 15 residues. The germline V and J ends were trimmed by 4 bases and 6 bases, with 18 bases remaining between them. Full variable domain (rest looked up from reference TRBV19 and TRBJ1-1): DGGITQSPKYLFRKEGQNVTLSCEQNLNHDAMYWYRQDPGQGLRLIYYSQIVNDFQKGDIAEGYSVSREKKESFPLTVTSAQKNPTAFYLCASSTPRRGGPEAFFGQGTRLTVV.

V is TRBV5-4 and J is TRBJ2-2; 10 bases map to TRBD1. CDR3 length equals 16 residues. Trimming cost V 4 bases and J 2 bases; bases outside gene matches: 5. The V gene's germline CDR1 is SGHNT and CDR2 YYREEE (reference sequence). The CDR3 is CASSHGTGENTGELFF. In DNA, the CDR3 is TGTGCCAGCAGCCATGGGACAGGGGAAAACACCGGGGAGCTGTTTTTT.

This chain connects TRBV5-1 to TRBJ1-1; the D gene is possibly TRBD1 (6 bases). In germline, CDR1 is SGHRS, CDR2 YFSETQ. The CDR3 is 15 residues long. Trimming pared 1 base from V and 4 bases from J, leaving 14 bases between. The CDR3 protein is CASSLTGTGITEAFF. Here the CDR3 DNA reads TGCGCCAGCAGCTTGACAGGGACGGGGATCACTGAAGCTTTCTTT.